The 5 T cell receptor beta chains reported below all come from one sample, sequenced in a study of T cells after yellow fever vaccination. TCRdb fed the 5' RACE reads into MiXCR, producing one record per CDR3 protein. Of about 140,000 distinct CDR3 sequences listed, around 7.7% were seen once; the top ten hold roughly 0.73%. Sequenced material: CD4+ T cells sorted from PBMCs, taken 5 days after the yellow fever booster vaccination. Every receptor here comes from a young man who received the YFV17D yellow fever vaccine.

In its sample, this clonotype was seen a few times. The chain couples TRBV7-2 to TRBJ2-3; D not certain. The CDR3 has 13 amino acids. Trimming stripped 4 bases from V and 2 bases from J, with 7 bases between. Germline lookup yields CDR1 SGHTA and CDR2 FQGNSA. The CDR3 is CASSSQDTDTQYF. The DNA of the CDR3 is TGTGCCAGCAGCTCCCAGGACACAGATACGCAGTATTTT. Full variable domain (missing parts from reference TRBV7-2 and TRBJ2-3): GAGVSQSPSNKVTEKGKDVELRCDPISGHTALYWYRQSLGQGLEFLIYFQGNSAPDKSGLPSDRFSAERTGGSVSTLTIQRTQQEDSAVYLCASSSQDTDTQYFGPGTRLTVL.

The chain joins TRBV29-1 to TRBJ2-5; possibly TRBD1 for D (6 bases). Trimming took off 6 bases at V and 4 bases at J, with 15 bases between the two ends. Per germline, CDR1 SQVTM and CDR2 ANQGSEA. This CDR3 has 13 amino acids. The CDR3, as DNA: TGCAGCGTAGGGGGACACGCGACAGAGACCCAGTACTTC. Translated, it gives CSVGGHATETQYF.

This clonotype was counted at least ten times. The chain uses TRBV12-3 or TRBV12-4 and TRBJ2-1; a possible D gene is TRBD1 (5 bases). The CDR3 contains 16 residues. Trimming left V 3 bases short and J 5 bases short, with 17 bases between. CDR3 nucleotides: TGTGCCAGCAGTTTTCAAACAGGCCCCGGCGACAATGAGCAGTTCTTC. This gives the protein CASSFQTGPGDNEQFF.

This clonotype was recorded many times. The rearrangement joins TRBV5-1 to TRBJ2-1, with 9 bases aligning to TRBD2. CDR3 length: 16 amino acids. From germline, CDR1 is SGHRS and CDR2 YFSETQ. With V trimmed by 4 bases and J by 0 bases, 5 bases remained unmatched. Here the CDR3 reads CASSPLAGSSYNEQFF. CDR3 nucleotide sequence: TGCGCCAGCAGCCCCCTAGCGGGAAGCTCCTACAATGAGCAGTTCTTC. Full variable domain (missing parts from reference TRBV5-1 and TRBJ2-1): KAGVTQTPRYLIKTRGQQVTLSCSPISGHRSVSWYQQTPGQGLQFLFEYFSETQRNKGNFPGRFSGRQFSNSRSEMNVSTLELGDSALYLCASSPLAGSSYNEQFFGPGTRLTVL.

This clonotype occurred many times. CDR3 nucleotides: TGCAGTGTTTTCGGACAGCGACCTGACAATGAGCAGTTCTTC. Its protein is CSVFGQRPDNEQFF. The chain links TRBV20-1 to TRBJ2-1; D is perhaps TRBD1 (6 bases). Germline assignment: CDR1 DFQATT and CDR2 SNEGSKA (reference sequence). The CDR3 length is 14 residues. Trimming left V 7 bases short and J 5 bases short, with 18 bases between.